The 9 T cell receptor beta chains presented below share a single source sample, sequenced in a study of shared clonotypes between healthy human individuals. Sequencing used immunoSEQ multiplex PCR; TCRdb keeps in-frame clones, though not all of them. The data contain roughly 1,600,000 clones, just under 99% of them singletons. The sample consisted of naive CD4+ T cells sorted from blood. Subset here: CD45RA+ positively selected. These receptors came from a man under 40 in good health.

CDR3 bases: TGTGCCAGCAGCTTGGTAGATGTGGACAGAAGGAATGAAGCTTTCTTT. Translating it yields CASSLVDVDRRNEAFF. The rearrangement uses TRBV11-2 and TRBJ1-1; D may be TRBD1 (6 bases). In germline, CDR1 is SGHAT, CDR2 FQNNGV. Trimming stripped 3 bases from V and 7 bases from J, with 21 bases between. This CDR3 contains 16 residues.

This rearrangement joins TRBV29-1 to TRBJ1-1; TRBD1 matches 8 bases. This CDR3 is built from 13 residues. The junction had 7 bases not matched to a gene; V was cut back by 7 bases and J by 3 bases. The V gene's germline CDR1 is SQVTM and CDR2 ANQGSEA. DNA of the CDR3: TGCAGCGCCTGGGACAGGAGGGACACTGAAGCTTTCTTT. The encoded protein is CSAWDRRDTEAFF.

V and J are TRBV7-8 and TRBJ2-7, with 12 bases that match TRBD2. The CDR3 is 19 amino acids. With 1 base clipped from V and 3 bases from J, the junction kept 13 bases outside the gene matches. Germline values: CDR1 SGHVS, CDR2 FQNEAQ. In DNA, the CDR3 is TGTGCCAGCAGCTTAGTCCCGATTGAAGAGACTAGCGGGAGCTACGAGCAGTACTTC. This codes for CASSLVPIEETSGSYEQYF.

DNA for the CDR3: TGTGCCAGCAGCTTGGTGGGGCAGGGGGGCTATGGCTACACCTTC. Translating gives CASSLVGQGGYGYTF. This chain links TRBV5-4 with TRBJ1-2, with 7 bases that match TRBD1. Unmatched junction bases numbered 6, after V lost 0 bases and J lost 4 bases. The CDR3 has 15 residues. Germline assignment: CDR1 SGHNT and CDR2 YYREEE (reference sequence). The full variable domain, its missing parts supplied by reference TRBV5-4 and TRBJ1-2, is ETGVTQSPTHLIKTRGQQVTLRCSSQSGHNTVSWYQQALGQGPQFIFQYYREEENGRGNFPPRFSGLQFPNYSSELNVNALELDDSALYLCASSLVGQGGYGYTFGSGTRLTVV.

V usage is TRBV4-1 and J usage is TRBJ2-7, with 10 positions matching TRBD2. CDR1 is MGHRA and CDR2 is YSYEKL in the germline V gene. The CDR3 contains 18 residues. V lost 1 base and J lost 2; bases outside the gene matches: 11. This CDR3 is CASSQGLAGINLPYEQYF. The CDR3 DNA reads TGCGCCAGCAGCCAAGGACTAGCGGGTATAAATTTACCCTACGAGCAGTACTTC.

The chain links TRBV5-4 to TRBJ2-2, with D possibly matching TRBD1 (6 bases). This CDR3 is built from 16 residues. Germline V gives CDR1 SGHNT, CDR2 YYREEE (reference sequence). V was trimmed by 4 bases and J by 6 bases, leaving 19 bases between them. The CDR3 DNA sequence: TGTGCCAGCAGCCCACAACAGGGTCGAGGGGCCGGGGAGCTGTTTTTT. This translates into CASSPQQGRGAGELFF.

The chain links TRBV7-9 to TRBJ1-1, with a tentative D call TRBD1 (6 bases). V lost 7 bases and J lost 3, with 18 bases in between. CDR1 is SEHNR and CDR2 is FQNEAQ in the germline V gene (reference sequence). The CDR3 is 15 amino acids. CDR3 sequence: CASKAHQGRDTEAFF. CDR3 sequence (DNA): TGTGCCAGCAAAGCCCATCAGGGGAGAGACACTGAAGCTTTCTTT. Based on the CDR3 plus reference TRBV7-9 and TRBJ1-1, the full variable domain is DTGVSQNPRHKITKRGQNVTFRCDPISEHNRLYWYRQTLGQGPEFLTYFQNEAQLEKSRLLSDRFSAERPKGSFSTLEIQRTEQGDSAMYLCASKAHQGRDTEAFFGQGTRLTVV.

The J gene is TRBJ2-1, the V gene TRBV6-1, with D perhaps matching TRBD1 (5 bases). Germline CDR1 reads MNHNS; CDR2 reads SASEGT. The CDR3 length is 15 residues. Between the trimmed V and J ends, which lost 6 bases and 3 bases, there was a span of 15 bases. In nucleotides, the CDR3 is TGTGCCAGCAGGGTTCGTAGTCAGGGCTACAATGAGCAGTTCTTC. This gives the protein CASRVRSQGYNEQFF.

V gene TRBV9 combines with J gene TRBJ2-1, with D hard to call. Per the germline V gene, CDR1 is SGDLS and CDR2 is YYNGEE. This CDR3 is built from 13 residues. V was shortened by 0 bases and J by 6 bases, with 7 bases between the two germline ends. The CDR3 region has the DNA TGTGCCAGCAGCGTAGACCGTACCAATGAGCAGTTCTTC. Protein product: CASSVDRTNEQFF.